The 5 T cell receptor beta chains in this list originate from one sample, sequenced in a study of blood T cell repertoires in COVID-19. TCRdb keeps only in-frame clones here, not all; method: immunoSEQ multiplex PCR. The sample holds fewer than 90,000 clones, approximately 91% seen once. The sequenced sample consisted of peripheral blood. The source of these receptors is a man aged 65 to 85 with acute or convalescent COVID-19.

In its sample, this clone was seen a few times. The V gene is TRBV10-3, the J gene TRBJ1-5, with D possibly TRBD1 on 6 matching bases. The CDR3 spans 15 residues. Germline-derived CDR1 and CDR2 are ENHRY and SYGVKD. The ends were cut back, 6 bases at V and 1 base at J, with 13 bases in the middle. The CDR3: CAISPAGGSNQPQHF. The CDR3 DNA reads TGTGCCATCAGCCCTGCTGGGGGCAGCAATCAGCCCCAGCATTTT.

The J gene is TRBJ1-6, the V gene TRBV28, with unresolved D. Trimming shortened V by 1 base and J by 10 bases, and 14 bases separated the two germline ends. CDR3 length: 15 amino acids. CDR1 and CDR2 from the germline V gene are MDHEN and SYDVKM. The CDR3 DNA reads TGTGCCAGCAGTTTATCTCCCGGCCCGGGATCACCCCTCCACTTT. Its protein product is CASSLSPGPGSPLHF.

CDR3 amino acids: CASSVQAGGTDTQYF. In DNA form, the CDR3 reads TGTGCCAGCAGCGTTCAAGCGGGGGGCACAGATACGCAGTATTTT. The genes are TRBV9 and TRBJ2-3, with 8 bases matching TRBD2. J lost 1 base, V lost 2 bases, and 3 bases had no gene match. The germline CDR1 and CDR2 sequences are SGDLS and YYNGEE. CDR3 size: 15 residues.

This clone has just a few counts. This chain joins TRBV11-2 and TRBJ2-3; TRBD2 matches at 12 bases. CDR3 length equals 15 residues. V lost 2 bases to trimming and J lost 5 bases; unmatched junction nucleotides: 2. Germline CDR1 SGHAT, CDR2 FQNNGV. The CDR3 nucleotides are TGTGCCAGCAGCTTACTAGCGGGGGGGCAAGATACGCAGTATTTT. Translating gives CASSLLAGGQDTQYF.

This clone is a singleton in its sample. The chain employs TRBV7-6 and TRBJ2-1; weak D call: TRBD2 (5 bases). The CDR3 consists of 14 residues. Germline assignment: CDR1 SGHVS and CDR2 FNYEAQ. The V gene lost 0 bases and the J gene lost 3 bases, with 6 bases spanning the gap. CDR3 residues: CASSLAGVYNEQFF. CDR3 sequence (DNA): TGTGCCAGCAGCTTAGCGGGAGTCTACAATGAGCAGTTCTTC.